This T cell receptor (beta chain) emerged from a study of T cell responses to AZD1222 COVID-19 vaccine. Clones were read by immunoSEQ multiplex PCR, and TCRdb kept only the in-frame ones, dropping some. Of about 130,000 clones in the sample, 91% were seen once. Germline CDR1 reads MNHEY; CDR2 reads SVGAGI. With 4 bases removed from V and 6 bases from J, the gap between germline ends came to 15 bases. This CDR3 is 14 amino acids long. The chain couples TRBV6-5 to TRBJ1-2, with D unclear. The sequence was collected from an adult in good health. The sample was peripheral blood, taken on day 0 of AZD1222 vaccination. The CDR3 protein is CASSSGPLPDGYTF. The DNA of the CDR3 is TGTGCCAGCAGTTCCGGACCCCTCCCGGATGGCTACACCTTC.